The 3 T cell receptor beta chains below all came from one sample that was sequenced in a study of control samples from healthy donors and cancer patients. Profiled with immunoSEQ multiplex PCR; TCRdb holds only in-frame clones, not every one. The repertoire consists of around 200,000 clones, with 91% occurring once and the leading ten covering less than 1.6%. Source material: blood. The receptors were sampled from a woman in her thirties in good health.

The chain has TRBV27 and TRBJ1-6; TRBD1 matches 10 bases. Germline CDR1 MNHEY, CDR2 SMNVEV (reference sequence). V was clipped by 6 bases and J by 9 bases; unmatched bases: 8. The CDR3 sequence is 15 residues long. CDR3 amino acids: CASRLTGGFTSPLHF. CDR3 DNA sequence: TGTGCCAGCAGATTGACAGGGGGCTTTACTTCACCCCTCCACTTT.

This chain links TRBV24-1 with TRBJ2-2; D gene ambiguous. This CDR3 comprises 17 residues. Germline assignment: CDR1 KGHDR and CDR2 SFDVKD. V lost 3 bases, J lost 0 bases, and 13 bases lay in between. The CDR3 here is CATSDIGWYPNTGELFF. DNA for the CDR3: TGTGCCACCAGTGATATTGGGTGGTACCCGAACACCGGGGAGCTGTTTTTT.

The genes are TRBV7-3 and TRBJ1-1; 10 bases are a match to TRBD1. The V and J ends lost 5 bases and 4 bases, in that order; junction bases with no gene match: 7. From germline, CDR1 is SGHTA and CDR2 FQGTGA. The CDR3 runs 15 residues. CDR3 nucleotides: TGTGCCAGCAGCCCTTGGACAGGGGGGTCCACTGAAGCTTTCTTT. Translated, it gives CASSPWTGGSTEAFF.